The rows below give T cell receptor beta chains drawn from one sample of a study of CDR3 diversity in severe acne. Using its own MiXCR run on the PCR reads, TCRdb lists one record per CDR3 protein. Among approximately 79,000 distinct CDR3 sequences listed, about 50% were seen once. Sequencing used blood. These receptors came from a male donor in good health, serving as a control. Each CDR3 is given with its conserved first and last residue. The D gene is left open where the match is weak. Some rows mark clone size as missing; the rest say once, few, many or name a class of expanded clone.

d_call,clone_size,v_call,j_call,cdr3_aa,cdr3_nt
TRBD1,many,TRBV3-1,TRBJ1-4,CASSLGTGNGEKLFF,TGTGCCAGCAGCCTAGGGACAGGGAACGGTGAAAAACTGTTTTTT
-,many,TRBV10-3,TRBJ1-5,CAISEQGKDQPQHF,TGTGCCATCAGTGAACAGGGAAAGGATCAGCCCCAGCATTTT
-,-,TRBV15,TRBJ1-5,CATSPNRYTTEPQHF,TGTGCCACCAGTCCTAACCGGTACACAACGGAGCCCCAGCATTTT
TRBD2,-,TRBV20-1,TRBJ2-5,CSAGAGVGIETQYF,TGCAGTGCTGGTGCGGGAGTAGGTATAGAGACCCAGTACTTC
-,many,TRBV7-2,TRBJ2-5,CASSVGGAQETQYF,TGTGCCAGCAGCGTTGGGGGGGCGCAAGAGACCCAGTACTTC
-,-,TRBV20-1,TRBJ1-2,CSARRSGGYTF,TGCAGTGCTAGACGTAGCGGGGGCTACACCTTC
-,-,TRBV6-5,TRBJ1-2,CASTPTNYGYTF,TGTGCCAGCACCCCCACTAACTATGGCTACACCTTC
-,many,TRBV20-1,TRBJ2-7,CSAGGTGDIIKLTYEQYF,TGCAGTGCCGGGGGTACAGGGGATATCATTAAACTTACCTACGAGCAGTACTTC
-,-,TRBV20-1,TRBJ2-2,CSAGDLTGELFF,TGCAGTGCTGGAGACCTCACCGGGGAGCTGTTTTTT
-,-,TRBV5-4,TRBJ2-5,CASSFDNDGETQYF,TGTGCCAGCAGCTTCGATAATGACGGGGAGACCCAGTACTTC
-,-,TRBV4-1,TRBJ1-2,CASSRPAINYGYTF,TGCGCCAGCAGCCGCCCCGCAATTAACTATGGCTACACCTTC
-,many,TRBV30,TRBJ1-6,CAWSMTPQSGTLHF,TGTGCCTGGAGTATGACACCTCAGTCTGGGACCCTCCACTTT
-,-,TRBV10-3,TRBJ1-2,CAIKQKQGLGGYTF,TGTGCCATCAAACAAAAACAGGGCTTAGGTGGCTACACCTTC
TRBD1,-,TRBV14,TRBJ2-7,CASSQDRDRDYEQYF,TGTGCCAGCAGCCAAGACCGGGACAGGGACTACGAGCAGTACTTC
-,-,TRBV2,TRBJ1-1,CASRWTANTEAFF,TGTGCCAGCAGATGGACGGCGAACACTGAAGCTTTCTTT
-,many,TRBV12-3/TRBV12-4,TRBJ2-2,CASSLGEGDTGELFF,TGTGCCAGCAGTTTAGGGGAGGGGGACACCGGGGAGCTGTTTTTT
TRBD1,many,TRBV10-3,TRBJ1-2,CAISPGQGLGGYTF,TGTGCCATCAGTCCGGGACAGGGCTTAGGTGGCTACACCTTC
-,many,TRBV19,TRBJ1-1,CASRRGVNTEAFF,TGTGCCAGTAGAAGAGGGGTGAACACTGAAGCTTTCTTT
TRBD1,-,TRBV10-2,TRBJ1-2,CASSQGAGTGGGYTF,TGTGCCAGCAGCCAAGGAGCCGGGACAGGGGGTGGCTACACCTTC
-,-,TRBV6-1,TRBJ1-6,CASSEIGSGLDNSPLHF,TGTGCCAGCAGTGAGATCGGCAGCGGGTTGGATAATTCACCCCTCCACTTT
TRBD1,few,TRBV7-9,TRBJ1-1,CASSLAETGATEAFF,TGTGCCAGCAGCTTAGCAGAGACAGGGGCTACTGAAGCTTTCTTT
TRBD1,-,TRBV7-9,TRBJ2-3,CASSLIGTGRVDTQYF,TGTGCCAGCAGCTTGATCGGGACAGGGCGGGTAGATACGCAGTATTTT
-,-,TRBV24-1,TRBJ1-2,CATSSFGGSGYTF,TGTGCCACCAGCAGTTTCGGGGGAAGCGGCTACACCTTC
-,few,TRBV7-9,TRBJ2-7,CASSKPGGGERSYEQYF,TGTGCCAGCAGCAAACCGGGCGGCGGCGAGCGGTCCTACGAGCAGTACTTC
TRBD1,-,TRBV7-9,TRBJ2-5,CASGDSAQETQYF,TGTGCCAGTGGGGACAGTGCACAAGAGACCCAGTACTTC
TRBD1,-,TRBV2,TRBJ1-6,CASTDRANSPLHF,TGTGCCAGCACCGACAGGGCCAATTCACCCCTCCACTTT
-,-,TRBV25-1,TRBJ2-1,CASTRTGSSYNEQFF,TGTGCCAGCACTAGAACAGGGAGCTCCTACAATGAGCAGTTCTTC
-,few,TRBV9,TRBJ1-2,CASSVQGPYGYTF,TGTGCCAGCAGCGTACAGGGACCCTATGGCTACACCTTC
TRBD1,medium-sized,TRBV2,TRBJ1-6,CASTTGGNSPLHF,TGTGCCAGCACCACAGGGGGTAATTCACCCCTCCACTTT
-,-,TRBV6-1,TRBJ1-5,CASSEGQYADQPQHF,TGTGCCAGCAGTGAAGGCCAGTACGCAGATCAGCCCCAGCATTTT
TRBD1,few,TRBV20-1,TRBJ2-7,CSARKNLDRGLVEQYF,TGCAGTGCTCGAAAAAATCTGGACAGGGGGCTAGTTGAGCAGTACTTC
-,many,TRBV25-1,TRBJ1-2,CASSEIGNSNYGYTF,TGTGCCAGCAGTGAGATCGGCAACTCTAACTATGGCTACACCTTC
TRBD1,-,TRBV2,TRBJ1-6,CASIGTGNSPLHF,TGTGCCAGCATTGGGACAGGGAATTCACCCCTCCACTTT
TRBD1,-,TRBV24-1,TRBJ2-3,CATSPTFGQADTQYF,TGTGCCACCTCTCCGACGTTTGGACAGGCGGATACGCAGTATTTT
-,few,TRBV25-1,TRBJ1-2,CASSGTLPSSGYTF,TGTGCCAGCAGTGGTACTCTTCCGAGCAGTGGCTACACCTTC
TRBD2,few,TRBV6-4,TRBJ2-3,CASSDGTSDYNEQYF,TGTGCCAGCAGTGACGGGACTAGCGACTACAATGAGCAGTATTTT
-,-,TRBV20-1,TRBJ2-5,CSASILGTQYF,TGCAGTGCTAGCATTCTAGGGACCCAGTACTTC
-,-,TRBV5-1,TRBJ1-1,CASSGQYGTEAFF,TGCGCCAGCAGCGGACAGTACGGCACTGAAGCTTTCTTT
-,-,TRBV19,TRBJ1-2,CASSKQLQTNYGYTF,TGTGCCAGTAGTAAACAGTTGCAAACTAACTATGGCTACACCTTC
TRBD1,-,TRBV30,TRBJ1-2,CAWSGTGTDLYGYTF,TGTGCCTGGAGTGGTACAGGGACAGATCTCTATGGCTACACCTTC
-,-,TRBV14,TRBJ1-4,CASSPRSGDNEKLFF,TGTGCCAGCAGCCCCAGGTCGGGGGATAATGAAAAACTGTTTTTT
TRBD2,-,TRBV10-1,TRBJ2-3,CASSGTLSGGLQNTQYF,TGCGCCAGCAGTGGGACCCTTAGCGGGGGGTTACAGAATACGCAGTATTTT
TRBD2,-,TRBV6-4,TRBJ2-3,CASSALAGGTDTQYF,TGTGCCAGCAGCGCATTAGCGGGGGGGACAGATACGCAGTATTTT